What follows are 21 T cell receptor beta chains derived from one specimen sequenced in a study of shared clonotypes between healthy human individuals. Sequenced by immunoSEQ multiplex PCR; TCRdb stores in-frame clones only, minus some. The sample lists about 2.3 million clones, around 92% seen once, with 0.37% in the top ten. The specimen sequenced was naive CD4+ T cells from PBMCs. The subset was: CD45RA+ positively selected. The receptors shown here come from a man between 18 and 29 years old in good health. Some clones in this sample may be carry-over from other donors' samples.

The CDR3 region is CASRQGQGYPYEQYF. In DNA form, the CDR3 reads TGTGCCAGCAGGCAAGGACAGGGGTATCCCTACGAGCAGTACTTC. The chain combines TRBV5-5 with TRBJ2-7, with 9 bases matching TRBD1. V trimming: 5 bases; J trimming: 2 bases; junction bases outside the gene matches: 8. The length of the CDR3 is 15 residues. Germline CDR1 SGHKS, CDR2 YYEKEE (reference sequence).

This clone was observed a single time. The chain links TRBV7-3 to TRBJ1-3; D is uncertain. In germline, CDR1 is SGHTA, CDR2 FQGTGA. V was cut by 4 bases and J by 0 bases, with 10 bases left in between. The CDR3 extends over 15 amino acids. The DNA for the CDR3 is TGTGCCAGCAGCTCGACGCGGACCTCTGGAAACACCATATATTTT. It encodes CASSSTRTSGNTIYF.

This clone appeared once. The chain carries TRBV28 and TRBJ1-5, with 9 bases fitting TRBD1. This CDR3 has 16 amino acids. Germline V gene data show CDR1 as MDHEN and CDR2 as SYDVKM. Trimming removed 8 bases from V and 2 bases from J; junction bases left unmatched: 10. The DNA for the CDR3 is TGTGCCAGCCGCCCACAGGGGGCGGGGGGCAATCAGCCCCAGCATTTT. Its translation: CASRPQGAGGNQPQHF.

Notes on this clone: This CDR3 fails to terminate in the conserved phenylalanine or tryptophan, so it likely reflects a read error. It is unclear where the CDR3 begins or ends on the DNA, so no DNA is shown, and the CDR3 is as TCRdb lists it. V is TRBV2 and J is TRBJ2-7; the table's D gene call, TRBD2, was not cross checked with the DNA. From germline, CDR1 is SNHLY and CDR2 FYNNEI. The CDR3 adds up to 17 amino acids, both ends counted. The CDR3 loop reads CASSSGLAGATDPTRVL.

The V gene is TRBV5-4, the J gene TRBJ2-5; D may correspond to TRBD1 or TRBD2 (5 bases each). The V gene's germline CDR1 is SGHNT and CDR2 YYREEE (reference sequence). V lost 4 bases and J 2 bases, leaving 12 bases between the germline ends. This CDR3 is built from 14 residues. CDR3 DNA sequence: TGTGCCAGCAGCCCCGGGACCGAGCAAGAGACCCAGTACTTC. Translation gives CASSPGTEQETQYF.

The rearrangement uses TRBV27 and TRBJ1-2, with D maybe TRBD1 (6 bases). This CDR3 comprises 15 residues. The ends were cut back, 1 base at V and 4 bases at J, with 13 bases in the middle. Germline CDR1 MNHEY, CDR2 SMNVEV (reference sequence). The CDR3 DNA follows: TGTGCCAGCAGTTTATTAGGGGGATCCAGCTATGGCTACACCTTC. Protein: CASSLLGGSSYGYTF.

The gene calls are TRBV27 and TRBJ2-5; no reliable D call. The CDR3 runs to 12 residues. Deletions cut 4 bases from V and 1 base from J, with 4 bases between. Germline V gives CDR1 MNHEY, CDR2 SMNVEV (reference sequence). The CDR3 reads CASSWIQETQYF. The CDR3 nucleotides read TGTGCCAGCAGTTGGATCCAAGAGACCCAGTACTTC.

The V and J genes are TRBV18 and TRBJ2-2, with D tentatively TRBD2 (6 bases). Germline V CDR1 and CDR2: KGHSH, LQKENI. The CDR3 totals 15 residues. The ends were cut back, 5 bases at V and 6 bases at J, with 16 bases in the middle. CDR3 nucleotide sequence: TGTGCCAGCTCATGGAACAGTGGAGGGGCCGGGGAGCTGTTTTTT. This codes for CASSWNSGGAGELFF.

In this sample, this clone turned up once. The sample has other DNA sequences that encode this CDR3 too. The chain couples TRBV18 to TRBJ2-7; 8 bases fit TRBD1. The CDR3 has 14 residues. Per germline, CDR1 KGHSH and CDR2 LQKENI. With V trimmed by 2 bases and J by 3 bases, 3 bases remained unmatched. CDR3 loop: CASSPAGQGYEQYF. The DNA for the CDR3 is TGTGCCAGCTCACCAGCCGGACAGGGCTACGAGCAGTACTTC.

This clone was counted a single time. The rearrangement uses TRBV19 and TRBJ1-2; 11 bases align to TRBD1. Germline loops: CDR1 LNHDA, CDR2 SQIVND (reference sequence). With V trimmed by 5 bases and J by 10 bases, 9 bases remained unmatched. The CDR3 extends over 14 amino acids. In nucleotides, the CDR3 is TGTGCCAGTAGTGACCGGGACAGGGGGTCTGACTACACCTTC. Encoded protein: CASSDRDRGSDYTF.

A note on this clone: The identical CDR3 is also encoded by other nucleotide sequences in the sample. CDR3 protein: CASSPPEGAYEQYF. The DNA for the CDR3 is TGTGCCAGCTCACCACCGGAGGGGGCCTACGAGCAGTACTTC. The chain couples TRBV18 to TRBJ2-7; D may match TRBD1 or TRBD2 (6 bases each). Between the trimmed V and J ends, which lost 0 bases and 2 bases, there was a span of 8 bases. Germline V CDR1 and CDR2: KGHSH, LQKENI. This CDR3 is built from 14 residues. Full variable domain (rest looked up from reference TRBV18 and TRBJ2-7): NAGVMQNPRHLVRRRGQEARLRCSPMKGHSHVYWYRQLPEEGLKFMVYLQKENIIDESGMPKERFSAEFPKEGPSILRIQQVVRGDSAAYFCASSPPEGAYEQYFGPGTRLTVT.

Only one count was recorded for this clone. The J gene is TRBJ1-3, the V gene TRBV28, with a tentative D call TRBD1 (6 bases). CDR1 is MDHEN, CDR2 SYDVKM, per germline. V lost 4 bases, J lost 7 bases, and 11 bases lay in between. The CDR3 runs to 13 residues. CDR3 sequence reads: CASSSDRLNTIYF. CDR3 bases: TGTGCCAGCAGTTCCGACAGGTTGAACACCATATATTTT.

The chain uses TRBV7-8 and TRBJ2-7, with TRBD1 as a possible D gene (5 bases). V was clipped by 6 bases and J by 6 bases, with 27 bases between them. The germline CDR1 and CDR2 sequences are SGHVS and FQNEAQ. CDR3 length: 17 residues. CDR3: CASRSEGEGRPQGEQYF. The CDR3 DNA is TGTGCCAGCAGATCAGAAGGGGAAGGGCGACCTCAGGGCGAGCAGTACTTC.

This CDR3 reads CASSLSVSGTLNTEAFF. The CDR3 DNA sequence: TGTGCCAGCAGCCTTAGCGTTTCAGGGACTCTGAACACTGAAGCTTTCTTT. This chain uses TRBV7-9 with TRBJ1-1; possible D gene TRBD1, 5 bases. Per germline, CDR1 SEHNR and CDR2 FQNEAQ (reference sequence). The CDR3 is 17 amino acids. Trimming removed 5 bases from V and 0 bases from J, with 19 bases in between. Drawing the rest from reference TRBV7-9 and TRBJ1-1, the complete variable domain is DTGVSQNPRHKITKRGQNVTFRCDPISEHNRLYWYRQTLGQGPEFLTYFQNEAQLEKSRLLSDRFSAERPKGSFSTLEIQRTEQGDSAMYLCASSLSVSGTLNTEAFFGQGTRLTVV.

The chain links TRBV18 to TRBJ2-5, with 7 positions matching TRBD1. The CDR3 spans 14 residues. Germline CDR1 reads KGHSH; CDR2 reads LQKENI. J gave up 5 bases and V 4 bases, and 7 bases lay outside the gene matches. The CDR3, as DNA: TGTGCCAGCTCACTAAACTACAGGGGTGAGACCCAGTACTTC. Translated: CASSLNYRGETQYF.

The J gene is TRBJ2-2, the V gene TRBV7-9; unclear D gene. The CDR3 sequence is 13 residues long. V lost 5 bases to trimming and J lost 4 bases, with 8 bases between them. Germline CDR1 and CDR2: SEHNR and FQNEAQ (reference sequence). The CDR3 sequence is CASSERSTGELFF. In DNA form, the CDR3 reads TGTGCCAGCAGCGAACGGAGCACCGGGGAGCTGTTTTTT.

This sequence joins TRBV5-1 and TRBJ2-7; weak D call: TRBD1 (6 bases). The V end lost 4 bases, the J end lost 2 bases, and 16 bases lay between the germline ends. Germline V gene sequence: CDR1 SGHRS, CDR2 YFSETQ. This CDR3 spans 15 amino acids. CDR3: CASSVRRDTTYEQYF. CDR3 DNA sequence: TGCGCCAGCAGCGTCCGCCGGGACACTACCTACGAGCAGTACTTC. Drawing the rest from reference TRBV5-1 and TRBJ2-7, the complete variable domain is KAGVTQTPRYLIKTRGQQVTLSCSPISGHRSVSWYQQTPGQGLQFLFEYFSETQRNKGNFPGRFSGRQFSNSRSEMNVSTLELGDSALYLCASSVRRDTTYEQYFGPGTRLTVT.

The chain employs TRBV11-2 and TRBJ1-1; a possible D gene is TRBD1 (5 bases). V shed 8 bases and J shed 1 base, with 11 bases lying between them. The CDR3 is 13 amino acids. From germline, CDR1 is SGHAT and CDR2 FQNNGV. The CDR3 spells CASVKGPNTEAFF. DNA of the CDR3: TGTGCCAGCGTCAAGGGGCCGAACACTGAAGCTTTCTTT.

V and J are TRBV5-1 and TRBJ2-1; D not certain. CDR3 size: 14 residues. Between the trimmed V and J ends, which lost 5 bases and 4 bases, there was a span of 13 bases. Germline V gene lookup returns CDR1 SGHRS and CDR2 YFSETQ. CDR3: CASSYQSAYNEQFF. The CDR3 DNA reads as TGCGCCAGCAGTTACCAAAGCGCGTACAATGAGCAGTTCTTC.

The genes are TRBV9 and TRBJ1-2, with D possibly matching TRBD1 (5 bases). Trimming took 3 bases from V and 8 from J, leaving 11 bases between them. Germline assignment: CDR1 SGDLS and CDR2 YYNGEE. The CDR3 has 12 amino acids. CDR3 sequence (DNA): TGTGCCAGCAGCGGGTCACAGGCCGGCTACACCTTC. As protein: CASSGSQAGYTF.

This clone was seen a few times. The J gene is TRBJ1-4, the V gene TRBV18, with 9 bases aligning to TRBD1. The junction had 3 bases not matched to a gene; V was cut back by 4 bases and J by 6 bases. Germline CDR1 reads KGHSH; CDR2 reads LQKENI. The length of the CDR3 is 14 residues. Written as DNA, the CDR3 is TGTGCCAGCTCACGCCGGGACAGGGATGAAAAACTGTTTTTT. It specifies CASSRRDRDEKLFF.